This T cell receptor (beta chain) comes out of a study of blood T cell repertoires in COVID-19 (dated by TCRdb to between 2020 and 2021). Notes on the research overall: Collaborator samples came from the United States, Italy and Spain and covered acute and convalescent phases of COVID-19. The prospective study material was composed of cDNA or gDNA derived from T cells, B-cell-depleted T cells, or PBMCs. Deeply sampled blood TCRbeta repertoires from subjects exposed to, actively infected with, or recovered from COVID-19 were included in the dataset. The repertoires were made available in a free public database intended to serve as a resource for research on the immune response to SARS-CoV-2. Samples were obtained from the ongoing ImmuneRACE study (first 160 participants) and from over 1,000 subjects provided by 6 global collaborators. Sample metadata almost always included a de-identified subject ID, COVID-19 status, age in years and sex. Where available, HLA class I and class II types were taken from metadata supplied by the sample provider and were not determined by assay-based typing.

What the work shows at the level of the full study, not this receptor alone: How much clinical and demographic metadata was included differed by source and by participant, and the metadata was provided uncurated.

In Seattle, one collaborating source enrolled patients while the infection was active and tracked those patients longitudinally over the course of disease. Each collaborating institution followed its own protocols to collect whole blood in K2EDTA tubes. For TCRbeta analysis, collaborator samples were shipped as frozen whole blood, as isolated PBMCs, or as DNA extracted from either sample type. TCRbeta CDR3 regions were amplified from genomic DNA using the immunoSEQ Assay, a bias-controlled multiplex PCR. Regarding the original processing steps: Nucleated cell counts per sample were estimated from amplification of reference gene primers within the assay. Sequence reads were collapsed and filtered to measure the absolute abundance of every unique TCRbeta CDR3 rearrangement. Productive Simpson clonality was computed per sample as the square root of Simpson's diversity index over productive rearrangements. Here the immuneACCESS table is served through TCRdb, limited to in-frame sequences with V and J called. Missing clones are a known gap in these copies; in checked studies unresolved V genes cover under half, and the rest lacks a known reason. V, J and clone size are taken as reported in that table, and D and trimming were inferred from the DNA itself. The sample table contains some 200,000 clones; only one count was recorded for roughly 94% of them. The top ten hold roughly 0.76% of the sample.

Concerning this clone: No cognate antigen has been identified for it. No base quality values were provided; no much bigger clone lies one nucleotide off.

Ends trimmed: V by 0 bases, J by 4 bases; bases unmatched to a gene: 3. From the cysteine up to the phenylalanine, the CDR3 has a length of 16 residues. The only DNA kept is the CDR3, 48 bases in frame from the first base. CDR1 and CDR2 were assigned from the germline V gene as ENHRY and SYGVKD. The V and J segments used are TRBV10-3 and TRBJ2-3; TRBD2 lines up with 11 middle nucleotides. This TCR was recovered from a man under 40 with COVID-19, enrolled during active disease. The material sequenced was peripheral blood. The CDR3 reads CAISESSGGAPDTQYF. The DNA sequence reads TGTGCCATCAGTGAGTCTAGCGGGGGGGCCCCAGATACGCAGTATTTT.